The 24 T cell receptor beta chains below were found in one sample sequenced in a study of CD8+CD57+ T cells in acquired aplastic anemia. Investigators profiled TCR beta VDJ and CDR3 from genomic DNA template. MiXCR, run by TCRdb on the reads, gives a single entry per CDR3 protein. The sample yields roughly 420,000 distinct CDR3 sequences, about two thirds seen once. Sequencing was carried out using sorted CD4+, CD8+, or CD8+CD57+ T cells (not recorded which) from PBMCs. The origin of the receptors is a human donor in good health, serving as a control.

The chain joins TRBV20-1 to TRBJ2-7; D assignment may be TRBD1 or TRBD2 (7 bases each). V gave up 1 base and J gave up 7 bases, with 14 bases separating them. Per the germline V gene, CDR1 is DFQATT and CDR2 is SNEGSKA (reference sequence). CDR3 length equals 13 residues. The CDR3 sequence: CSARAQGDYEQYF. CDR3 in DNA: TGCAGTGCTAGAGCGCAGGGGGACTATGAGCAGTACTTC.

The chain uses TRBV25-1 and TRBJ1-1, with D possibly being TRBD1 (5 bases). Germline V lookup: CDR1 MGHDK, CDR2 SYGVNS. V lost 3 bases, J lost 3 bases, and 14 bases lay in between. This CDR3 is 15 amino acids long. In nucleotides, the CDR3 is TGTGCCAGCAGTGAGGCGGGGCAGGGAGACACTGAAGCTTTCTTT. Residues: CASSEAGQGDTEAFF.

As for this clonotype: At one end, the junction sequence differs from germline, possibly due to a read error. The chain has TRBV10-1 and TRBJ1-1; 7 positions agree with TRBD1. Germline CDR1 and CDR2: WNHNN and SYGVQD (reference sequence). The CDR3 extends over 12 amino acids. For the CDR3, the DNA is TGCGCCAGCGGGACAGCTAAGACTGAAGAGCTCTTT. It encodes CASGTAKTEELF.

The chain's CDR3 is CASRDTTDTQYF. In nucleotides, the CDR3 is TGTGCCAGCAGAGATACTACAGATACGCAGTATTTT. This chain uses TRBV2 with TRBJ2-3; D gene unclear. V was pared by 6 bases and J by 3 bases, with 7 bases between. The germline V gene encodes CDR1 SNHLY and CDR2 FYNNEI. This CDR3 spans 12 amino acids.

Ten or more counts support this clonotype. The genes are TRBV11-2 and TRBJ2-3, with D possibly being TRBD1 (5 bases). Between the trimmed V and J ends, which lost 2 bases and 1 base, there was a span of 13 bases. The CDR3 runs to 16 residues. CDR1 SGHAT and CDR2 FQNNGV come from the germline V gene. The CDR3: CASSLSGHLGTDTQYF. CDR3 nucleotide sequence: TGTGCCAGCAGCTTATCCGGACACTTAGGCACAGATACGCAGTATTTT.

This clonotype was counted a single time. V and J are TRBV2 and TRBJ1-1; TRBD1 agrees at 7 bases. This CDR3 is 14 amino acids long. From germline, CDR1 is SNHLY and CDR2 FYNNEI. V trimming: 6 bases; J trimming: 1 base; junction bases outside the gene matches: 5. CDR3: CASSKQGRNTEAFF. The CDR3 DNA reads TGTGCCAGCAGCAAACAGGGGAGGAACACTGAAGCTTTCTTT.

The chain is built from TRBV4-3 and TRBJ1-6; D is unresolved. V gave up 3 bases and J gave up 9 bases, with 21 bases separating them. Germline-derived CDR1 and CDR2 are LGHNA and YSLEER. This CDR3 is 17 amino acids long. CDR3 region: CASSHSAASISGSPLHF. CDR3 sequence (DNA): TGCGCCAGCAGCCACTCCGCGGCGAGTATTAGTGGTTCACCCCTCCACTTT.

The table lists this clonotype with a few counts. CDR3 region: CASSLVEEASGYTF. DNA of the CDR3: TGTGCCAGCAGCTTAGTCGAAGAGGCTAGTGGCTACACCTTC. The chain combines TRBV7-2 with TRBJ1-2, with unresolved D. Germline CDR1 and CDR2: SGHTA and FQGNSA. Trimming took off 1 base at V and 7 bases at J, with 13 bases between the two ends. CDR3 length equals 14 residues.

This chain joins TRBV19 and TRBJ2-3; tentative D call: TRBD1 (5 bases). The CDR3 spans 12 residues. Trimming pared 6 bases from V and 2 bases from J, leaving 6 bases between. Germline V CDR1 and CDR2: LNHDA, SQIVND (reference sequence). In DNA form, the CDR3 reads TGTGCCAGTAGGGGGCACACAGATACGCAGTATTTT. Its protein is CASRGHTDTQYF.

This chain connects TRBV15 to TRBJ2-3; D perhaps matches TRBD2 (7 bases). This CDR3 has 14 residues. V lost 6 bases, J lost 1 base, and 11 bases lay in between. The germline V gene has CDR1 LNHNV and CDR2 YYDKDF (reference sequence). Here the CDR3 reads CATRGGGGTDTQYF. In DNA, the CDR3 is TGTGCCACCAGAGGGGGGGGGGGCACAGATACGCAGTATTTT.

There are many counts of this clonotype. V usage is TRBV6-5 and J usage is TRBJ1-1; D ambiguous. Germline V lookup: CDR1 MNHEY, CDR2 SVGAGI. The CDR3 consists of 13 residues. Trimming left V 6 bases short and J 2 bases short, with 10 bases between. CDR3 DNA sequence: TGTGCCAGCAGGCAGGTAATAAACACTGAAGCTTTCTTT. This sequence encodes CASRQVINTEAFF.

About this clonotype itself: The junction does not match germline at one end; this may be a read error. This chain joins TRBV7-2 and TRBJ1-1; a weak D match, TRBD1 (5 bases). Germline CDR1 and CDR2: SGHTA and FQGNSA. The CDR3 extends over 14 amino acids. The CDR3 loop is CASSLTAGGSDTQF. The CDR3 nucleotides are TGTGCCAGCAGCTTAACAGCGGGGGGGTCTGATACGCAGTTT.

Only a few counts were recorded for this clonotype. V and J are TRBV10-3 and TRBJ2-7, with 7 bases fitting TRBD2. The CDR3 is made up of 15 amino acids. After removal of 3 bases from V and 0 bases from J, the junction contained 5 bases not matched to a gene. CDR1 is ENHRY and CDR2 is SYGVKD in the germline V gene. The CDR3 DNA follows: TGTGCCATCAGTGAAGGCGGGAGCGGCTCCTACGAGCAGTACTTC. The encoded protein is CAISEGGSGSYEQYF.

Note on this clonotype: A read error may produce the germline difference seen at one junction end. The chain recombines TRBV9 with TRBJ2-2; maybe TRBD2 (6 bases). CDR3 size: 14 residues. Germline CDR1 is SGDLS and CDR2 is YYNGEE. CDR3 bases: TGTGCCACCAGCAAAGAATTAGCGGTGTACCAAGAGTTTTTT. This gives the protein CATSKELAVYQEFF.

This clonotype came up many times. The chain recombines TRBV6-2 or TRBV6-3 with TRBJ2-7; possible D gene TRBD1, 6 bases. The CDR3 runs 14 residues. V dropped 3 bases and J dropped 0 bases, with 9 bases sitting between them. Germline V gives CDR1 MNHEY, CDR2 SVGEGT. CDR3 sequence reads: CASSYAGDSYEQYF. Here the CDR3 DNA reads TGTGCCAGCAGTTATGCAGGGGACTCCTACGAGCAGTACTTC.

The gene calls are TRBV5-1 and TRBJ2-6; D not resolved. The CDR3 has 15 residues. V lost 0 bases and J lost 8, with 12 bases in between. CDR1 is SGHRS and CDR2 is YFSETQ in the germline V gene. CDR3 in DNA: TGCGCCAGCAGCTTGGAGTCCTTAAACACCAACGTCCTGACTTTC. Translation gives CASSLESLNTNVLTF.

About this clonotype: The missing conserved phenylalanine or tryptophan at the end of this CDR3 makes a read error likely. The limits of the CDR3 on the DNA are not certain, so only TCRdb's listed CDR3 is given. This sequence joins TRBV7-2 and TRBJ1-2. The CDR3 numbers 13 amino acids, ends counted. Germline V gene data show CDR1 as SGHTA and CDR2 as FQGNSA. CDR3 loop: CASTTEETQYFGL.

The chain has TRBV7-2 and TRBJ1-3, with D possibly TRBD1 on 5 matching bases. Germline V gene lookup returns CDR1 SGHTA and CDR2 FQGNSA. The CDR3 contains 15 residues. Trimming removed 5 bases at V and 16 bases at J, with 27 bases between. This CDR3 is CASSLGANTETIIYF. CDR3 in DNA: TGTGCCAGCAGCCTCGGGGCGAACACTGAAACCATCATTTATTTT.

This clonotype was picked up many times. The genes are TRBV6-5 and TRBJ1-2; D is unresolved. From germline, CDR1 is MNHEY and CDR2 SVGAGI. Trimming removed 4 bases from V and 5 bases from J, with 23 bases in between. The CDR3 extends over 17 amino acids. CDR3: CASSSPPSTGDFYGYTF. The CDR3 DNA sequence: TGTGCCAGCAGTTCCCCACCGTCCACGGGCGACTTTTATGGCTACACCTTC.

This clonotype showed up many times. The J gene is TRBJ2-7, the V gene TRBV6-2 or TRBV6-3; TRBD1 aligns across 10 bases. V lost 8 bases to trimming and J lost 3 bases; unmatched junction nucleotides: 4. Germline CDR1 reads MNHEY; CDR2 reads SVGEGT. This CDR3 contains 13 residues. Here the CDR3 reads CASLRDRGYEQYF. CDR3 bases: TGTGCCAGCCTCAGGGACAGGGGCTACGAGCAGTACTTC.

Regarding this clonotype: Mismatch with germline at one junction end may stem from a read error. The chain couples TRBV7-3 to TRBJ1-6; D remains unclear. This CDR3 has 14 residues. Germline V gene lookup returns CDR1 SGHTA and CDR2 FQGTGA. This CDR3 is CASSLAGTGSPPHF. The CDR3 nucleotides are TGCGCCAGCAGCTTGGCAGGAACCGGTTCTCCCCCCCACTTT.

About this clonotype: Compared with germline, one end of the junction differs, possibly owing to a read error. The chain carries TRBV7-9 and TRBJ1-2; 8 nucleotides line up with TRBD1. This CDR3 comprises 14 residues. The V gene's germline CDR1 is SEHNR and CDR2 FQNEAQ (reference sequence). DNA of the CDR3: TGTGCCAGCAGCCCGCGACAGGGGCGTACGAGCAGTACTTTC. Protein sequence: CASSPRQGRTSSTF.

This clonotype has a handful of counts. V and J are TRBV19 and TRBJ2-3; the D gene is possibly TRBD2 (7 bases). Germline-derived CDR1 and CDR2 are LNHDA and SQIVND (reference sequence). Between the trimmed V and J ends, which lost 4 bases and 6 bases, there was a span of 11 bases. The CDR3 runs 13 residues. CDR3 amino acids: CASSTGGGDTQYF. Here the CDR3 DNA reads TGTGCCAGTAGTACGGGGGGCGGGGATACGCAGTATTTT.

Points on this clonotype: Mismatch with germline at one junction end may stem from a read error. This chain uses TRBV29-1 with TRBJ1-3; D unresolved. Germline V lookup: CDR1 SQVTM, CDR2 ANQGSEA. The length of the CDR3 is 16 residues. CDR3 residues: CSASKHGRDSGDTVSF. Here the CDR3 DNA reads TGCAGTGCTAGTAAACACGGACGAGACTCCGGCGATACCGTATCTTTT.